This T cell receptor beta chain emerged from a study of CD8+CD57+ T cells in acquired aplastic anemia. Turning to this clonotype: The antigen remains unidentified. Relative to the germline gene, one junction end is altered; a read error may explain this.

The template used for profiling TCR beta VDJ and CDR3 was genomic DNA. MiXCR was run by TCRdb on the reads, yielding one entry per CDR3 protein. The sample contains some 210,000 distinct CDR3 sequences, around 60% of which appear only once. General observations from the study: Between the patient and control groups, CD8+ Simpson's diversity did not differ significantly.

The CDR3 loop spans 12 amino acids. Germline V gene lookup returns CDR1 SGDLS and CDR2 YYNGEE. The rearrangement links TRBV9 to TRBJ2-7; the match to TRBD2 covers 9 bases. This receptor was identified in a human donor in good health. The material sequenced was sorted CD4+, CD8+, or CD8+CD57+ T cells (not recorded which) from PBMCs. CDR3 amino acids: CACSAAGGGQYF. For the CDR3, the DNA is TGTGCCTGCAGCGCGGCGGGGGGGGGGCAGTACTTC. The whole variable domain, filled in from reference TRBV9 and TRBJ2-7, reads DSGVTQTPKHLITATGQRVTLRCSPRSGDLSVYWYQQSLDQGLQFLIQYYNGEERAKGNILERFSAQQFPDLHSELNLSSLELGDSALYFCACSAAGGGQYFGPGTRLTVT.